This passage covers 25 T cell receptor beta chains from one sample sequenced in a study of identical twins. TCRdb re-called the 5' RACE reads with MiXCR, one entry per CDR3 protein. The sample lists 1.5 million to 2 million distinct CDR3 sequences, about 32% occurring once. The specimen sequenced was cord blood. These receptors all stem from a newborn girl in good health.

This clonotype was detected once. This rearrangement joins TRBV10-3 to TRBJ1-5; unclear D gene. This CDR3 comprises 16 residues. Germline assignment: CDR1 ENHRY and CDR2 SYGVKD. V lost 0 bases and J lost 6, with 15 bases in between. The CDR3 bases are TGTGCCATCAGTGAGTCGTCCATGGGATATCGTCAGCCCCAGCATTTT. Its translation: CAISESSMGYRQPQHF.

Concerning this clonotype itself: A much larger clone lies one base from this, so it may be a read error. This chain links TRBV5-1 with TRBJ2-7, with TRBD2 matching over 9 bases. J lost 7 bases, V lost 4 bases, and 9 bases had no gene match. The CDR3 length is 14 residues. Germline V CDR1 and CDR2: SGHRS, YFSETQ. The CDR3 nucleotides are TGCGCCAGCAGCGGCGGACTAGCGAGCAATGAGCAGTACTTC. Protein sequence: CASSGGLASNEQYF.

The rearrangement links TRBV7-8 to TRBJ2-2; 7 bases line up with TRBD1. The CDR3 is 16 residues long. The V gene's germline CDR1 is SGHVS and CDR2 FQNEAQ. Germline trimming cut 5 bases from V and 7 bases from J; bases unmatched to any gene: 13. The CDR3 region has the DNA TGTGCCAGCAGCCCCCCCAGGGGGATTATTGGCGGGGAGCTGTTTTTT. This encodes CASSPPRGIIGGELFF.

The rearrangement joins TRBV4-2 to TRBJ2-3; D call uncertain. The CDR3 is made up of 17 amino acids. The germline V and J ends were trimmed by 4 bases and 3 bases, with 20 bases remaining between them. The germline V gene has CDR1 LGHNA and CDR2 YNFKEQ. CDR3: CASSPPGIGGETDTQYF. CDR3 DNA: TGTGCCAGCAGCCCCCCTGGAATCGGCGGAGAGACAGATACGCAGTATTTT.

A few counts support this clonotype. This sequence joins TRBV20-1 and TRBJ1-1; D remains unclear. V lost 3 bases, J lost 0 bases, and 11 bases lay in between. From germline, CDR1 is DFQATT and CDR2 SNEGSKA (reference sequence). CDR3 length: 14 residues. The CDR3 DNA reads as TGCAGTGCTAGGGTCCCTCCCATGAACACTGAAGCTTTCTTT. This codes for CSARVPPMNTEAFF.

The rearrangement joins TRBV28 to TRBJ1-2, with D tentatively TRBD1 (6 bases). Germline loops: CDR1 MDHEN, CDR2 SYDVKM. The CDR3 runs 14 residues. V dropped 3 bases and J dropped 6 bases, with 14 bases sitting between them. The CDR3 here is CASSFPPTGHGYTF. DNA of the CDR3: TGTGCCAGCAGTTTCCCCCCGACAGGTCATGGCTACACCTTC.

This clonotype was detected only once. This sequence joins TRBV3-1 and TRBJ2-1; D is perhaps TRBD1 or TRBD2 (5 bases each). This CDR3 spans 14 amino acids. Germline CDR1 and CDR2: LGHDT and YNNKEL (reference sequence). With 1 base removed from V and 9 bases from J, the gap between germline ends came to 13 bases. CDR3 sequence reads: CASSQGLGVPEQFF. CDR3 bases: TGTGCCAGCAGCCAAGGGTTGGGGGTCCCTGAGCAGTTCTTC.

The chain combines TRBV2 with TRBJ2-5; D might be TRBD1 (5 bases). V was shortened by 6 bases and J by 3 bases, with 14 bases between the two germline ends. Germline V gene data show CDR1 as SNHLY and CDR2 as FYNNEI. The CDR3 runs 14 residues. CDR3 DNA sequence: TGTGCCAGCAGGACCCAGGGCTTTAAAGAGACCCAGTACTTC. Amino acid sequence: CASRTQGFKETQYF. The variable domain in full, completed from reference TRBV2 and TRBJ2-5, reads EPEVTQTPSHQVTQMGQEVILRCVPISNHLYFYWYRQILGQKVEFLVSFYNNEISEKSEIFDDQFSVERPDGSNFTLKIRSTKLEDSAMYFCASRTQGFKETQYFGPGTRLLVL.

This chain links TRBV29-1 with TRBJ1-4; 7 bases are shared with TRBD1. V was pared by 6 bases and J by 3 bases, with 4 bases of the junction left unmatched. The CDR3 totals 13 residues. The germline V gene encodes CDR1 SQVTM and CDR2 ANQGSEA. The CDR3 region is CSVRDSPNEKLFF. The CDR3 coding sequence is TGCAGCGTCCGGGACAGCCCTAATGAAAAACTGTTTTTT.

This clonotype was seen at least ten times. The rearrangement links TRBV5-1 to TRBJ2-5; D perhaps matches TRBD1 (5 bases). Per the germline V gene, CDR1 is SGHRS and CDR2 is YFSETQ. Trimming removed 0 bases at V and 3 bases at J, with 9 bases between. CDR3 length: 14 residues. DNA of the CDR3: TGCGCCAGCAGCTTGGTGATCAGGGAAGAGACCCAGTACTTC. This gives the protein CASSLVIREETQYF.

The genes are TRBV12-3 or TRBV12-4 and TRBJ2-2, with TRBD2 matching over 10 bases. V gave up 10 bases and J gave up 3 bases; unmatched junction bases: 5. The length of the CDR3 is 14 residues. CDR3 amino acids: CAISGGADTGELFF. The CDR3, as DNA: TGTGCCATCAGCGGGGGGGCCGACACCGGGGAGCTGTTTTTT.

This clonotype was recorded a few times. The chain uses TRBV12-3 or TRBV12-4 and TRBJ2-7, with D unclear. The CDR3 is made up of 13 amino acids. With 2 bases removed from V and 4 bases from J, the gap between germline ends came to 9 bases. The chain's CDR3 is CASSLHTSYEQYF. CDR3 nucleotide sequence: TGTGCCAGCAGTTTACACACTTCTTACGAGCAGTACTTC.

This clonotype has a handful of counts. This chain links TRBV29-1 with TRBJ2-3; 10 bases agree with TRBD2. V gave up 2 bases and J gave up 8 bases; unmatched junction bases: 7. The CDR3 covers 14 residues. The germline CDR1 and CDR2 sequences are SQVTM and ANQGSEA. The CDR3 loop reads CSVEPSGSRGTQYF. The DNA for the CDR3 is TGCAGCGTTGAACCTAGCGGGAGTAGAGGTACGCAGTATTTT.

Details on this clonotype: The junction shows a germline mismatch at one end, possibly a read error. The V and J genes are TRBV7-9 and TRBJ2-5; D uncertain. The germline gives CDR1 SEHNR, CDR2 FQNEAQ (reference sequence). The CDR3 contains 18 residues. The CDR3 loop is CASSFQGSGFLSQGTQYF. CDR3 sequence (DNA): TGTGCCAGCAGCTTTCAAGGGTCCGGGTTTTTGAGTCAAGGGACCCAGTACTTC.

In this sample, this clonotype turned up a few times. The CDR3 here is CASSAYSFYGYTF. Written as DNA, the CDR3 is TGTGCCAGCAGTGCCTACAGTTTCTATGGCTACACCTTC. V and J are TRBV25-1 and TRBJ1-2; D unclear. CDR3 size: 13 residues. The germline V gene has CDR1 MGHDK and CDR2 SYGVNS. Trimming left V 4 bases short and J 4 bases short, with 10 bases between.

The J gene is TRBJ2-3, the V gene TRBV5-1; the D call may be TRBD1 or TRBD2 (5 bases each). The CDR3 is 16 amino acids. From germline, CDR1 is SGHRS and CDR2 YFSETQ. The ends were cut back, 0 bases at V and 0 bases at J, with 11 bases in the middle. The CDR3 here is CASSLAGRISTDTQYF. The CDR3 DNA follows: TGCGCCAGCAGCTTGGCGGGACGAATAAGCACAGATACGCAGTATTTT.

The chain uses TRBV6-1 and TRBJ1-1; 8 bases line up with TRBD1. V shed 6 bases and J 1 base; nucleotides not matched to a gene: 7. The CDR3 sequence is 15 residues long. Germline V gives CDR1 MNHNS, CDR2 SASEGT. CDR3 protein: CASRDRVEGNTEAFF. CDR3 sequence (DNA): TGTGCCAGCAGGGACAGGGTGGAGGGGAACACTGAAGCTTTCTTT.

The CDR3 DNA sequence: TGTGCCAGCAGCGTAGGGCAGCCTCGAGAGACCCAGTACTTC. Residues: CASSVGQPRETQYF. The chain links TRBV9 to TRBJ2-4; D is unresolved. With the DNA end fitting TRBJ2-5 better, the J assignment may be wrong. CDR1 is SGDLS, CDR2 YYNGEE, per germline. This CDR3 has 14 amino acids.

This clonotype occurred once. The V gene is TRBV3-1, the J gene TRBJ1-3, with TRBD1 matching 7 bases. Trimming took 4 bases from V and 4 from J; bases not matched to a gene: 16. The CDR3 is 18 amino acids. Germline V lookup: CDR1 LGHDT, CDR2 YNNKEL (reference sequence). The CDR3 nucleotides are TGTGCCAGCAGCCGCCGCCGACAGGGCTACGGGTCGGGAAACACCATATATTTT. Translated, it gives CASSRRRQGYGSGNTIYF.

The V call is TRBV7-2, the J call TRBJ2-3, with D perhaps matching TRBD1 or TRBD2 (5 bases each). The V gene lost 1 base and the J gene lost 0 bases, with 20 bases spanning the gap. The CDR3 is 19 amino acids. Per germline, CDR1 SGHTA and CDR2 FQGNSA. The CDR3 spells CASSLGPPITGRSTDTQYF. DNA for the CDR3: TGTGCCAGCAGCTTAGGCCCCCCTATAACGGGGCGTAGCACAGATACGCAGTATTTT.

This clonotype occurred many times. The CDR3 nucleotides are TGCAGCGTTCTCAGCGGGAGCTACGAGCAGTACTTC. It is translated as CSVLSGSYEQYF. The gene calls are TRBV29-1 and TRBJ2-7; 8 nucleotides line up with TRBD2. Germline assignment: CDR1 SQVTM and CDR2 ANQGSEA. Trimming took 5 bases from V and 3 from J; bases not matched to a gene: 3. This CDR3 spans 12 amino acids.

The chain recombines TRBV5-1 with TRBJ2-3, with 7 bases that match TRBD1. This CDR3 has 17 amino acids. The germline V gene encodes CDR1 SGHRS and CDR2 YFSETQ. The chain's CDR3 is CASASPRSTGVADTQYF. The CDR3 nucleotides read TGCGCTAGCGCGTCCCCCCGGAGCACAGGGGTAGCAGATACGCAGTATTTT.

This clonotype was counted only a few times. The chain links TRBV12-3 or TRBV12-4 to TRBJ1-2; weak D call: TRBD1 (5 bases). The CDR3 is 14 residues long. V dropped 5 bases and J dropped 1 base, with 11 bases sitting between them. CDR3 sequence: CASSPLGGNYGYTF. DNA for the CDR3: TGTGCCAGCAGTCCTCTGGGGGGTAACTATGGCTACACCTTC.

This chain joins TRBV2 and TRBJ1-6; D call uncertain. The germline V gene has CDR1 SNHLY and CDR2 FYNNEI. This CDR3 region has 12 residues. With 2 bases removed from V and 8 bases from J, the gap between germline ends came to 4 bases. The CDR3 nucleotides read TGTGCCAGCAGTGAAAGTCATTCACCCCTCCACTTT. This sequence encodes CASSESHSPLHF. Drawing the rest from reference TRBV2 and TRBJ1-6, the complete variable domain is EPEVTQTPSHQVTQMGQEVILRCVPISNHLYFYWYRQILGQKVEFLVSFYNNEISEKSEIFDDQFSVERPDGSNFTLKIRSTKLEDSAMYFCASSESHSPLHFGNGTRLTVT.

This clonotype was seen repeatedly, ten times or more. The chain carries TRBV4-2 and TRBJ2-1; D remains unclear. V was clipped by 1 base and J by 2 bases, with 9 bases between them. The CDR3 extends over 15 amino acids. The germline gives CDR1 LGHNA, CDR2 YNFKEQ. Here the CDR3 reads CASSQVDGTYNEQFF. DNA for the CDR3: TGTGCCAGCAGCCAAGTCGATGGAACCTACAATGAGCAGTTCTTC.